This T cell receptor (beta chain) was found in a study of identical twins. General observations from the study: For cord blood, abundant beta clonotypes had fewer insertions, unlike memory repertoires, which showed none.

With no exceptions, donors were healthy Caucasians. Trimming removed 4 bases at V and 8 bases at J, with 9 bases between. The CDR3 is made up of 12 amino acids. CDR1 SGHTA and CDR2 FQGTGA come from the germline V gene. With regard to this clonotype: Antigen: not known.

TCRdb ran MiXCR on the 5' RACE reads and lists one entry per CDR3 protein. Among hundreds of thousands of distinct CDR3 sequences, 18% were seen once, and the ten largest hold about 12%. This sample was shared with a second study, whose subject was T cells expressing NK-cell markers.

This sequence originates from a woman younger than 30 in good health. Sequencing used PBMCs. V and J are TRBV7-3 and TRBJ2-1; D not certain. CDR3 sequence: CASSSDIHEQFF. The CDR3 DNA sequence: TGTGCCAGCAGCTCCGACATCCATGAGCAGTTCTTC. The full variable domain, its missing parts supplied by reference TRBV7-3 and TRBJ2-1, is GAGVSQTPSNKVTEKGKYVELRCDPISGHTALYWYRQSLGQGPEFLIYFQGTGAADDSGLPNDRFFAVRPEGSVSTLKIQRTERGDSAVYLCASSSDIHEQFFGPGTRLTVL.